A single sample is the source of the 10 T cell receptor beta chains below, sequenced in a study of blood T cell repertoires in COVID-19. The protocol was immunoSEQ multiplex PCR, while the TCRdb copy is restricted to in-frame clones and leaves out a portion. The sample comprises about 140,000 clones, roughly 80% of which are singletons, and around 16% rests with the top ten. The material sequenced was peripheral blood. The receptor set was obtained from a man aged 50 to 59 with acute or convalescent COVID-19.

J is TRBJ2-1 and V is TRBV5-1; no firm D call. Germline V CDR1 and CDR2: SGHRS, YFSETQ. V gave up 6 bases and J gave up 3 bases, with 7 bases separating them. CDR3 length equals 12 residues. This CDR3 reads CASTDNYNEQFF. The CDR3 bases are TGCGCCAGCACCGACAACTACAATGAGCAGTTCTTC.

J is TRBJ2-3 and V is TRBV3-1 (or the pseudogene TRBV3-2); TRBD2 matches at 12 bases. V was clipped by 5 bases and J by 9 bases; unmatched bases: 9. Germline V gene sequence: CDR1 LGHDT, CDR2 YNNKEL (reference sequence). The CDR3 sequence is 15 residues long. The DNA for the CDR3 is TGTGCCAGCAGCGTCGCTAGCGGGGGGGCTAAAACGCAGTATTTT. This gives the protein CASSVASGGAKTQYF.

This chain uses TRBV15 with TRBJ1-1, with a weak D call TRBD1 (6 bases). V gave up 4 bases and J gave up 0 bases, with 9 bases separating them. Germline CDR1 LNHNV, CDR2 YYDKDF (reference sequence). This CDR3 has 14 amino acids. CDR3 sequence: CATSMDSMNTEAFF. CDR3 bases: TGTGCCACCAGCATGGACAGCATGAACACTGAAGCTTTCTTT.

The chain carries TRBV24-1 and TRBJ1-2, with D possibly matching TRBD1 (5 bases). The CDR3 spans 12 residues. V was trimmed by 5 bases and J by 8 bases, leaving 11 bases between them. Germline loops: CDR1 KGHDR, CDR2 SFDVKD. The CDR3 coding sequence is TGTGCCACCAGTGGAAGGGGTGACGGCTACACCTTC. It is translated as CATSGRGDGYTF.

The chain combines TRBV5-1 with TRBJ1-2, with D uncertain. In germline, CDR1 is SGHRS, CDR2 YFSETQ. CDR3 length: 15 residues. The V end lost 0 bases, the J end lost 1 base, and 10 bases lay between the germline ends. The CDR3 sequence: CASSLVLGVNYGYTF. The CDR3 coding sequence is TGCGCCAGCAGCTTGGTCCTCGGTGTTAACTATGGCTACACCTTC.

The chain has TRBV2 and TRBJ2-3, with D unresolved. Trimming took 10 bases from V and 0 from J, leaving 11 bases between them. Germline loops: CDR1 SNHLY, CDR2 FYNNEI. The CDR3 contains 13 residues. This chain's CDR3 is CATSPTSTDTQYF. For the CDR3, the DNA is TGTGCCACCTCCCCTACTAGCACAGATACGCAGTATTTT.

Remarks on this clone: This sample also contains other DNA sequences that code for the same CDR3. CDR3 in DNA: TGCGCCAGCAGCTTAGGGACTAGCGGCACCGGGGAGCTGTTTTTT. It specifies CASSLGTSGTGELFF. The V and J genes are TRBV5-1 and TRBJ2-2, with 11 bases that match TRBD2. Trimming removed 2 bases from V and 4 bases from J; junction bases left unmatched: 1. This CDR3 region has 15 residues. Germline CDR1 is SGHRS and CDR2 is YFSETQ. Looking up the rest from reference TRBV5-1 and TRBJ2-2 gives the full variable domain: KAGVTQTPRYLIKTRGQQVTLSCSPISGHRSVSWYQQTPGQGLQFLFEYFSETQRNKGNFPGRFSGRQFSNSRSEMNVSTLELGDSALYLCASSLGTSGTGELFFGEGSRLTVL.

The chain uses TRBV6-5 and TRBJ1-4; the D is unclear. Germline V gene sequence: CDR1 MNHEY, CDR2 SVGAGI. V was trimmed by 0 bases and J by 10 bases, leaving 15 bases between them. The CDR3 runs 15 residues. CDR3 DNA sequence: TGTGCCAGCAGTTACTCAGAGGGTCTCTCAGGAAAACTGTTTTTT. It is translated as CASSYSEGLSGKLFF.

The chain links TRBV24-1 to TRBJ2-2; D gene unclear. Trimming cost V 6 bases and J 2 bases, with 18 bases left between them. This CDR3 region has 17 residues. CDR1 is KGHDR, CDR2 SFDVKD, per germline. CDR3 protein: CATSLMRRSRNTGELFF. As DNA, the CDR3 is TGTGCCACCAGTCTAATGAGACGGAGCAGAAACACCGGGGAGCTGTTTTTT.

The chain is built from TRBV7-2 and TRBJ2-1; D is undetermined. CDR1 and CDR2 from the germline V gene are SGHTA and FQGNSA. CDR3 length: 15 residues. The V end was cut by 3 bases, the J end by 9 bases, with 18 bases between. CDR3 region: CASSFKASEVTEQFF. The CDR3 DNA is TGTGCCAGCAGCTTTAAAGCTAGTGAAGTGACTGAGCAGTTCTTC.